This T cell receptor beta chain was profiled in a study of naive and memory T cell subsets. Study-level results: Naive repertoires, especially CD8, held a few larger clonotypes, possibly memory cells re-expressing CD45RA.

Both TRBC1 and TRBC2 were covered by a beta constant-region primer of two equimolar oligonucleotides. Ligated cDNA was amplified by four rounds of PCR with nested alpha and beta constant-region primers and SP2. TCRdb itself ran the UMI-ligation and nested PCR reads through MiXCR, one entry per CDR3 protein. The sample records 150,000 or so distinct CDR3 sequences, under 25% being singletons. The CDR3 runs to 18 residues. J lost 6 bases, V lost 0 bases, and 12 bases had no gene match. Germline V CDR1 and CDR2: SGHVS, FNYEAQ. This clonotype was found many times. Its matching antigen is unknown. The genes are TRBV7-6 and TRBJ2-1; 9 positions match TRBD2. The sample was naive CD4+ T cells from blood. The sequence came from a human donor in good health. The CDR3 region is CASSLAFSSGSYSNEQFF. The CDR3 DNA follows: TGTGCCAGCAGCTTAGCGTTTAGTAGCGGGAGCTACAGCAATGAGCAGTTCTTC.